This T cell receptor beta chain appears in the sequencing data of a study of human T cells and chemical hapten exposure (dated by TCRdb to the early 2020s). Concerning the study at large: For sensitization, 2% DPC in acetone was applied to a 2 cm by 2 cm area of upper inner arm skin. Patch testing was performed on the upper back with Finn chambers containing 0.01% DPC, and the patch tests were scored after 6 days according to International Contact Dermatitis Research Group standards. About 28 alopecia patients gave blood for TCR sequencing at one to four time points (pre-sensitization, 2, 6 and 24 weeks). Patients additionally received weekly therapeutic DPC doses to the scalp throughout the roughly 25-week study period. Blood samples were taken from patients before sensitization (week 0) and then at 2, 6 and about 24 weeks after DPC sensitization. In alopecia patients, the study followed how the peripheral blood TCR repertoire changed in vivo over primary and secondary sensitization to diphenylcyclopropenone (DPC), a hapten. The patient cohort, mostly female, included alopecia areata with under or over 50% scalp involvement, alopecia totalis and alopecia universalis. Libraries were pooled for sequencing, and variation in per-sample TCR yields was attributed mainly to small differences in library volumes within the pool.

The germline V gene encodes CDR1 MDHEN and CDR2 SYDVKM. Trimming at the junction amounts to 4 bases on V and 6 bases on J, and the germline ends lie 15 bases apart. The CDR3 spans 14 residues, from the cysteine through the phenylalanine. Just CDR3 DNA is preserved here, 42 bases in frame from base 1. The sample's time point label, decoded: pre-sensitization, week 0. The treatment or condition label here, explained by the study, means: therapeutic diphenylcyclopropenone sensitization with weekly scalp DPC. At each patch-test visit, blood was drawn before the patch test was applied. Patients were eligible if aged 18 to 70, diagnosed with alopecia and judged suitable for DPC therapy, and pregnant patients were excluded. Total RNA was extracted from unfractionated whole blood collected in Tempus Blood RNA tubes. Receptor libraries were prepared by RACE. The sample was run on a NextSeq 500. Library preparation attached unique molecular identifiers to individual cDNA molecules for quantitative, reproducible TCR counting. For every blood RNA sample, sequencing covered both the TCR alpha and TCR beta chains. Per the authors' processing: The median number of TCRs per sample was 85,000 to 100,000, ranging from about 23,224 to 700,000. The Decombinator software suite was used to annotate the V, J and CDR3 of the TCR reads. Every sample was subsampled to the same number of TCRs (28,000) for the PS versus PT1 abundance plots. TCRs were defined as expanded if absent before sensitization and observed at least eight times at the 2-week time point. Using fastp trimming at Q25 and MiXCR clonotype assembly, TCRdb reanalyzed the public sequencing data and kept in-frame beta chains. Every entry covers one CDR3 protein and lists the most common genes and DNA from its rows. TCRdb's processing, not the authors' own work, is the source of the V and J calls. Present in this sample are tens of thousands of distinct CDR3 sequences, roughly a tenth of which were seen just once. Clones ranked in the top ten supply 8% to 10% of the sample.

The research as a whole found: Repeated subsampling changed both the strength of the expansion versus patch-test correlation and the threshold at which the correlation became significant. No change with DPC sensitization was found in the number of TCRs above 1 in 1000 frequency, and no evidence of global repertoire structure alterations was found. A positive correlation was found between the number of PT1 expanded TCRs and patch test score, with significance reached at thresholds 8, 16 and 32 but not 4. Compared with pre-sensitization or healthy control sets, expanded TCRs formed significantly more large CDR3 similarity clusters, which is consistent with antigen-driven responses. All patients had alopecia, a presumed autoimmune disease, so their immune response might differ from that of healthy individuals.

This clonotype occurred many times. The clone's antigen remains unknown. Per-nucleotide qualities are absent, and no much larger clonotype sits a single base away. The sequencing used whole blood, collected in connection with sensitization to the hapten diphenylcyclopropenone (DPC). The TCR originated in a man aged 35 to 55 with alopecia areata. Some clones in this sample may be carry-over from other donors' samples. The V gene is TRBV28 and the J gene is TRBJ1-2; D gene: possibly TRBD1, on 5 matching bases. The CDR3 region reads CASSSIGVQNGYTF. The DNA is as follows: TGTGCCAGCAGTTCCATAGGGGTGCAGAATGGCTACACCTTC.